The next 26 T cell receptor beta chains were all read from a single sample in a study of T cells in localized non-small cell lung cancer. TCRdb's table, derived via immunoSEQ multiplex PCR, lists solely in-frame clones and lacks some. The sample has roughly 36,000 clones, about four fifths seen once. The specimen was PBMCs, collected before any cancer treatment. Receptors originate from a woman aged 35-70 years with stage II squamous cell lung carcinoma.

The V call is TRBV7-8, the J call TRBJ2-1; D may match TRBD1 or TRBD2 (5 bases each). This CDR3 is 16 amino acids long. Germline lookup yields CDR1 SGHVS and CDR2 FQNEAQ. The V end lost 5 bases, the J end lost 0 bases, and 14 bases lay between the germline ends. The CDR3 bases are TGTGCCAGCAGCCGGATTGGGGGAAGCTCCTACAATGAGCAGTTCTTC. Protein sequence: CASSRIGGSSYNEQFF.

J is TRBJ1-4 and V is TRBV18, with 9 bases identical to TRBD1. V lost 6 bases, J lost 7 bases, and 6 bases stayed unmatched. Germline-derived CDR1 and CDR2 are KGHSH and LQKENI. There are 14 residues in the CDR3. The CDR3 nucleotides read TGTGCCAGCTCCCCGGACAGGGGCGCTGAAAAACTGTTTTTT. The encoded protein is CASSPDRGAEKLFF.

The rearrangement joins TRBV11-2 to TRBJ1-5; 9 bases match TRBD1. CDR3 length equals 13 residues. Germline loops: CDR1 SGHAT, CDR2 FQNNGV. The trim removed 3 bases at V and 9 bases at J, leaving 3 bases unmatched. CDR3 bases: TGTGCCAGCAGCTTGGGGACAGGGAGGCCCCAGCATTTT. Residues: CASSLGTGRPQHF.

CDR3 residues: CASSFGQGRETQYF. In DNA form, the CDR3 reads TGTGCCAGCAGCTTCGGACAGGGCCGAGAGACCCAGTACTTC. This chain joins TRBV7-2 and TRBJ2-5, with 8 bases that match TRBD1. Trimming at V came to 3 bases and at J to 4 bases, leaving 4 bases not matched to a gene. This CDR3 has 14 amino acids. The germline gives CDR1 SGHTA, CDR2 FQGNSA.

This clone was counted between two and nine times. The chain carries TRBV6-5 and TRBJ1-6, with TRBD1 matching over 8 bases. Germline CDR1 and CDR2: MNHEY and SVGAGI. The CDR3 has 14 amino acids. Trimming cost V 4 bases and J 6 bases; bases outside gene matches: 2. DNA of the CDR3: TGTGCCAGCAGTTCTACAGGGGGTAATTCACCCCTCCACTTT. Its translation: CASSSTGGNSPLHF.

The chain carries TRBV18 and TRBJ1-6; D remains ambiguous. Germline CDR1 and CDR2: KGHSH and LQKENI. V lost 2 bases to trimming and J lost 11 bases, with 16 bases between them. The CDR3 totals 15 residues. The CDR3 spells CASSPSSAANPPLHF. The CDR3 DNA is TGTGCCAGCTCACCATCTTCGGCTGCCAATCCACCCCTCCACTTT.

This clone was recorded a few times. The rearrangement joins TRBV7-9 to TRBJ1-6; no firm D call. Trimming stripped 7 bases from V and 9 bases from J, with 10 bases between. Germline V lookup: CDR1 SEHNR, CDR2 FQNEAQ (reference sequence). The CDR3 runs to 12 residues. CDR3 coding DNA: TGTGCCAGCATCCCTAAGGGTTCACCCCTCCACTTT. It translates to CASIPKGSPLHF.

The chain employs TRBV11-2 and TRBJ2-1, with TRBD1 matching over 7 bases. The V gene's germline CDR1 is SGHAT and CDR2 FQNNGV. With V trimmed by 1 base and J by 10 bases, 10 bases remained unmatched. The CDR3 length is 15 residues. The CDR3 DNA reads TGTGCCAGCAGCTTAGCCCCTGACAGGGTACAAGAGCAGTTCTTC. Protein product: CASSLAPDRVQEQFF.

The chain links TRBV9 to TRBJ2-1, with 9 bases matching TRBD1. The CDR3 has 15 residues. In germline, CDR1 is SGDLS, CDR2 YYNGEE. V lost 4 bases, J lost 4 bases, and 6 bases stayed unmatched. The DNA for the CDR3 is TGTGCCAGCAGCCCCGGACAGGGGTCTTACAATGAGCAGTTCTTC. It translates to CASSPGQGSYNEQFF.

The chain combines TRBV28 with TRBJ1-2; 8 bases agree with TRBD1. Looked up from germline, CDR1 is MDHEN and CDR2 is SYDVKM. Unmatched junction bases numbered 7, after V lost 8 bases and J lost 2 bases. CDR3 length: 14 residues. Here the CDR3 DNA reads TGTGCCAGCGCGACAGGGGCTGAAAACTATGGCTACACCTTC. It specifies CASATGAENYGYTF.

In DNA, the CDR3 is TGTGCCAGCAGCCAATCAGGGGCCCCCGAGCAGTACGTC. Residues: CASSQSGAPEQYV. The chain links TRBV5-4 to TRBJ2-7, with D possibly matching TRBD1 (6 bases). Between the trimmed V and J ends, which lost 4 bases and 6 bases, there was a span of 14 bases. This CDR3 comprises 13 residues. Germline values: CDR1 SGHNT, CDR2 YYREEE (reference sequence).

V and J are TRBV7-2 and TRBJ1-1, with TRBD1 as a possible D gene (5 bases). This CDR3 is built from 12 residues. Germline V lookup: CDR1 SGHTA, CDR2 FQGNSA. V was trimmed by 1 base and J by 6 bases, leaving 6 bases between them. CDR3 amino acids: CASSLGGAEAFF. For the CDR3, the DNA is TGTGCCAGCAGCTTAGGAGGGGCTGAAGCTTTCTTT.

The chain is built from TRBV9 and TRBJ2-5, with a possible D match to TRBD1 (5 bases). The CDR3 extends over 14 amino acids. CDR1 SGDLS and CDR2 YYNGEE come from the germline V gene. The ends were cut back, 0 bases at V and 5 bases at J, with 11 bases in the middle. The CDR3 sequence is CASSVAPGSETQYF. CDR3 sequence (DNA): TGTGCCAGCAGCGTAGCTCCAGGGTCGGAGACCCAGTACTTC.

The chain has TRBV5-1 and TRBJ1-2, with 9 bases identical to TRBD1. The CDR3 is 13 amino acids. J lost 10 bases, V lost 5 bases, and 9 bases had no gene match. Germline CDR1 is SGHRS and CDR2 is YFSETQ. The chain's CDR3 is CASRSGQGLSYTF. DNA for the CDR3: TGCGCCAGCAGATCCGGACAGGGGCTCTCCTACACCTTC.

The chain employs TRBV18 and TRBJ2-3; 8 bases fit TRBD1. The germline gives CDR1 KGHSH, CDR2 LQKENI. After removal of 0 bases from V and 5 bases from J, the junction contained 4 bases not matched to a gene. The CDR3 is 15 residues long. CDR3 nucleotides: TGTGCCAGCTCACCACCGACAGGGGAAAGAGATACGCAGTATTTT. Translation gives CASSPPTGERDTQYF.

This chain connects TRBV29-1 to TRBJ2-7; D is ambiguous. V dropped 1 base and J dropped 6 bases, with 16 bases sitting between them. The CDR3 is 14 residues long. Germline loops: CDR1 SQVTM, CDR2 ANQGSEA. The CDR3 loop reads CSVEAKVRSGEQYF. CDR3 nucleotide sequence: TGCAGCGTTGAAGCCAAGGTTCGGTCGGGCGAGCAGTACTTC.

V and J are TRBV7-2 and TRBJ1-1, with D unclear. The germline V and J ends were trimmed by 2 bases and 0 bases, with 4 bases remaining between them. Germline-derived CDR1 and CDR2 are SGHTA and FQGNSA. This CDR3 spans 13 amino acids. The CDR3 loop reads CASSLSVNTEAFF. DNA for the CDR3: TGTGCCAGCAGCTTAAGTGTGAACACTGAAGCTTTCTTT.

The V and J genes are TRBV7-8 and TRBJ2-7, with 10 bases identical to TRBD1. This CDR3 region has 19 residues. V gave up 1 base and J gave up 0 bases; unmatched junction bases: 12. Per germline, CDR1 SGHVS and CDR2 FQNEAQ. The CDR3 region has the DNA TGTGCCAGCAGCTTAGAAGGGTTGACAGGGGGCTTCCACTCCTACGAGCAGTACGTC. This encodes CASSLEGLTGGFHSYEQYV.

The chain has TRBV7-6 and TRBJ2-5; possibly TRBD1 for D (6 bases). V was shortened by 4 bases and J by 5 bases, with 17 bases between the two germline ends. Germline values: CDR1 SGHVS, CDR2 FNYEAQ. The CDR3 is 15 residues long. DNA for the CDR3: TGTGCCAGCAGCTCGGACGAGGGGGTGGAGGAGACCCAGTACTTC. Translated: CASSSDEGVEETQYF.

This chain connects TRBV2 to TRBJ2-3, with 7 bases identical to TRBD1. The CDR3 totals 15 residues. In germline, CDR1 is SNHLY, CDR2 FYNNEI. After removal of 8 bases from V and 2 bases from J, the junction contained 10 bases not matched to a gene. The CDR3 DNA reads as TGTGCCAGCGTTAATCAGGGGGTACCCACAGATACGCAGTATTTT. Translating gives CASVNQGVPTDTQYF.

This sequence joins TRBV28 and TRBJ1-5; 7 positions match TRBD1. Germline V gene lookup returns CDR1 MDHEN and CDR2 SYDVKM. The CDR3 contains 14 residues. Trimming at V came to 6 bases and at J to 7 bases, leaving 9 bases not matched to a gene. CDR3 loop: CASRPEGASQPQHF. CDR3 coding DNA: TGTGCCAGCAGACCCGAGGGGGCCAGCCAGCCCCAGCATTTT.

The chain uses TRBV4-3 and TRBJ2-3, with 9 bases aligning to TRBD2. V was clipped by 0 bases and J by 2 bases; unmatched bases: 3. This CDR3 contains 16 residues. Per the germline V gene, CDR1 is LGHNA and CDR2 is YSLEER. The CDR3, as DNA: TGCGCCAGCAGCCAAGAACTAGCGGGCTTCACAGATACGCAGTATTTT. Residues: CASSQELAGFTDTQYF.

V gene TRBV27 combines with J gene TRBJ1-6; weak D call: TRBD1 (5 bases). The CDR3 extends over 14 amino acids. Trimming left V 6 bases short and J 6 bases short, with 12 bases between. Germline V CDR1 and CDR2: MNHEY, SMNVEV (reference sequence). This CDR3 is CASSPGSSNSPLHF. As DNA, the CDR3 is TGTGCCAGCAGCCCAGGGTCAAGTAATTCACCCCTCCACTTT.

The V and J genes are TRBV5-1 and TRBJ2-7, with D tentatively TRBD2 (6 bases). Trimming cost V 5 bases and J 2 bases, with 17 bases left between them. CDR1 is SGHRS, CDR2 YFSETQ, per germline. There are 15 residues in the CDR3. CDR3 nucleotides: TGCGCCAGCAGGCCCCTGACTAGTTCTACCTACGAGCAGTACTTC. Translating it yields CASRPLTSSTYEQYF. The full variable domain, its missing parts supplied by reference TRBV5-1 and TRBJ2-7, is KAGVTQTPRYLIKTRGQQVTLSCSPISGHRSVSWYQQTPGQGLQFLFEYFSETQRNKGNFPGRFSGRQFSNSRSEMNVSTLELGDSALYLCASRPLTSSTYEQYFGPGTRLTVT.

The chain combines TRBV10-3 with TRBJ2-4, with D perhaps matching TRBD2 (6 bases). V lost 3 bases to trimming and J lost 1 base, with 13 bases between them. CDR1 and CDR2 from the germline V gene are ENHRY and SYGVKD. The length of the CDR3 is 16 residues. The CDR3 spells CAISDWGGSAKNIQYF. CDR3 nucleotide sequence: TGTGCCATCAGTGATTGGGGAGGCTCGGCCAAAAACATTCAGTACTTC.

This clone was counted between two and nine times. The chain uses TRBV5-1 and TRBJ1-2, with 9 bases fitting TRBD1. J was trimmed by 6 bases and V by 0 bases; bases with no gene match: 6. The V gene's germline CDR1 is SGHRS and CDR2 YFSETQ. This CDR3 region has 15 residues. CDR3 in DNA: TGCGCCAGCAGCTTGGGGACAGGGGACCAGGATGGCTACACCTTC. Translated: CASSLGTGDQDGYTF.